Below, 5 T cell receptor beta chains from the same sample are listed, as sequenced in a study of technical replicates of blood from a few donors. Profiling relied on immunoSEQ multiplex PCR, and the TCRdb table lists in-frame clones only, not all of them. The data hold approximately 70,000 clones, with 91% observed a single time. The sample comprised T cells isolated from PBMCs. These receptors were collected from a human donor in good health. Some clones in this sample may be carry-over from other donors' samples.

The table lists this clone with a few counts. The J gene is TRBJ1-1, the V gene TRBV14; weak D call: TRBD1 (5 bases). CDR1 and CDR2 (germline): SGHDN, FVKESK. CDR3 length equals 14 residues. Trimming pared 4 bases from V and 0 bases from J, leaving 9 bases between. For the CDR3, the DNA is TGTGCCAGCAGCCCGGGACTTTTGAACACTGAAGCTTTCTTT. It is translated as CASSPGLLNTEAFF.

The chain is built from TRBV5-1 and TRBJ2-7; unclear D gene. Trimming shortened V by 4 bases and J by 4 bases, and 18 bases separated the two germline ends. The CDR3 runs to 15 residues. CDR1 is SGHRS and CDR2 is YFSETQ in the germline V gene. This CDR3 reads CASSLRLQTPYEQYF. CDR3 in DNA: TGCGCCAGCAGCCTCCGACTGCAGACCCCGTACGAGCAGTACTTC.

This chain links TRBV2 with TRBJ2-7; tentatively, D is TRBD2 (5 bases). Trimming shortened V by 6 bases and J by 0 bases, and 15 bases separated the two germline ends. Germline V gives CDR1 SNHLY, CDR2 FYNNEI. The CDR3 runs 15 residues. The CDR3: CASRPSDWNSYEQYF. CDR3 DNA: TGTGCCAGCAGACCCTCGGACTGGAACTCCTACGAGCAGTACTTC.

V is TRBV11-2 and J is TRBJ2-1; D is possibly TRBD2 (6 bases). V dropped 5 bases and J dropped 2 bases, with 25 bases sitting between them. The CDR3 sequence is 19 residues long. In germline, CDR1 is SGHAT, CDR2 FQNNGV. This CDR3 is CASSPEIPGAKSAYNEQFF. In nucleotides, the CDR3 is TGTGCCAGCAGCCCCGAGATTCCGGGAGCGAAAAGTGCCTACAATGAGCAGTTCTTC.

The V gene is TRBV4-1, the J gene TRBJ1-5, with TRBD1 as a possible D gene (5 bases). Germline-derived CDR1 and CDR2 are MGHRA and YSYEKL. This CDR3 is built from 14 residues. V was trimmed by 3 bases and J by 4 bases, leaving 10 bases between them. The CDR3 nucleotides read TGCGCCAGCAGCCAGGACATCTGGAATCAGCCCCAGCATTTT. Amino acid sequence: CASSQDIWNQPQHF.